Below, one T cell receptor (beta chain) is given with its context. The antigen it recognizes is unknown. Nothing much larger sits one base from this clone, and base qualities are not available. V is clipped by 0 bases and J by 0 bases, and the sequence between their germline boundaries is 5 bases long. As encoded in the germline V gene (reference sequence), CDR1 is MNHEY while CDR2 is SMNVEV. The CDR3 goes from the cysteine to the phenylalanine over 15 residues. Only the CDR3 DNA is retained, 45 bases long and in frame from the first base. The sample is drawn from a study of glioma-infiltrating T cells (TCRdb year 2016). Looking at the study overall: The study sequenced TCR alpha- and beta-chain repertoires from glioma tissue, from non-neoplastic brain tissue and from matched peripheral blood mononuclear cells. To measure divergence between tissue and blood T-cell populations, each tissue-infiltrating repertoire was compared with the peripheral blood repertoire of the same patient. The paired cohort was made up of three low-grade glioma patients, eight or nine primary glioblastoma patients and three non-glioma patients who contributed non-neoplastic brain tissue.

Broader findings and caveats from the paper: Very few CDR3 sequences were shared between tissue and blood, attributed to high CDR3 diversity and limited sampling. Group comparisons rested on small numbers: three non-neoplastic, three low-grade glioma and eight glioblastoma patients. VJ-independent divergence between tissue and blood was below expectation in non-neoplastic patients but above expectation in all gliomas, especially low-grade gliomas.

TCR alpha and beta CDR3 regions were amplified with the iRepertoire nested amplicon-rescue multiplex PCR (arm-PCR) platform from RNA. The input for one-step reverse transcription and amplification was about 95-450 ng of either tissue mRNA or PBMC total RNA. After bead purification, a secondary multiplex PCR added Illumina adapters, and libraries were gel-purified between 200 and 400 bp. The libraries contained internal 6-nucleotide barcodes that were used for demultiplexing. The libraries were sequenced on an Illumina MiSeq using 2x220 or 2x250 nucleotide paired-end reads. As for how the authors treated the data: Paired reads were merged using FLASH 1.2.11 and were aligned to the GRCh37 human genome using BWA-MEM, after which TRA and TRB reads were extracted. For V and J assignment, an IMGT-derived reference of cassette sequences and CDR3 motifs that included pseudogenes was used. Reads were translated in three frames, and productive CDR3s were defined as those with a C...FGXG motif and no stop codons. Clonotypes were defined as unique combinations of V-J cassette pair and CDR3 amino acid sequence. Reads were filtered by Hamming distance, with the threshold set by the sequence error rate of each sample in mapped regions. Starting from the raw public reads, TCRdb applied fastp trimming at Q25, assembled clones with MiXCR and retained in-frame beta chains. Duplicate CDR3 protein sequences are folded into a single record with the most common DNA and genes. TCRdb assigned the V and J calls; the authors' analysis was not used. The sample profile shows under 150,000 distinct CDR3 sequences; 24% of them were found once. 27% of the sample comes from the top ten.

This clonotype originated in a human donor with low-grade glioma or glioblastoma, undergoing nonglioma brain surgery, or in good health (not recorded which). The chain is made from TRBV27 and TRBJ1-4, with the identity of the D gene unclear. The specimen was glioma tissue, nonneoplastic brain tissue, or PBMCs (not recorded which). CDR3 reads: CASSLSVATNEKLFF. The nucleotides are TGTGCCAGCAGTTTATCGGTTGCAACTAATGAAAAACTGTTTTTT.